Listed here is a single TCR beta chain. It lacks a known antigen. The input lacks base qualities; no much larger clone sits a single base away. This sample is part of a study of shared T cell receptors in the human thymus (dated by TCRdb to the early 2020s). The study in broad terms: The study examined how the human thymus generates shared, self-reactive T-cell receptor alpha chains.

The method behind the library was the immunoSEQ multiplex PCR assay. The source is immuneACCESS, and TCRdb retained only in-frame sequences with V and J called. Part of the clones is not carried over; for the studies checked, unresolved V genes explain less than half of this, and the remainder is unexplained. Recorded for this sample are 630,000 or so clones; roughly 86% of them occurred a single time. Of the sample, more than 0.009% falls within the top ten clones. As encoded in the germline V gene, CDR1 is LGHNA while CDR2 is YSLEER. The CDR3 runs 18 amino acids, cysteine and phenylalanine included. Only the CDR3 portion is preserved as DNA: 54 bases, with reading frame beginning at the first base. The V end gives up 1 base and the J end 0 bases, leaving 2 bases in the junction not matched to a gene. These data also featured in a second study, about human thymus T cells. Taken from the second paper: The donors were immunologically healthy infants in Finland who had open corrective cardiac surgery for congenital heart defects. Thymus tissue was collected as surgical resects that were removed during corrective cardiac surgery. Biased V and J gene segment usage appeared to be present in both thymic and peripheral blood repertoires. The related research reported highly overlapping thymic TCR repertoires among unrelated individuals. The study described the TCR alpha and beta repertoires in about eight infant thymus samples and four matching peripheral blood samples. Donor ages ranging from roughly 6 to 244 days were recorded, and five to seven male and a couple of female infants were included in the cohort. Thymocytes were mechanically released from the tissue and were stored as pellets of roughly 9.5-34 million cells at -70 degrees C. Genomic DNA was extracted from frozen cell pellets with a QIAsymphony instrument. TCRB and TCRAD loci were amplified from a standardized quantity of quality-controlled genomic DNA using the immunoSEQ multiplex PCR assay. The amplicons spanned the V(D)J region and were long enough to cover the CDR3 and allow V and J genes to be identified. The amplicons were sequenced on an Illumina platform via the commercial immunoSEQ service. Primer bias and sequencing errors were corrected as previously described, and TCRAD and TCRB were defined on the basis of the IMGT database. immunoSEQ Analyzer 3.0 and VDJTools were used for repertoire analysis, which covered basic statistics, V/J segment usage, diversity estimates, rarefaction and pairwise overlap. Diversity was estimated with Chao1, ChaoE, Efron-Thisted, Shannon and inverse Simpson indices, and also on datasets down-sampled to the smallest sample. Repertoire overlap used strict matching of CDR3 nucleotide sequence, V gene and J gene, with Jaccard-based multidimensional scaling clustering. On average, thymus samples gave 650,000 to 1,000,000 unique TCRB clonotypes, whereas blood samples gave roughly 80,000.

The sample was thymocytes. The receptor was derived from a boy under two years old with a congenital heart defect. Donor details come from another sample of the same person, matched by shared clones. The sequence links TRBV4-3 to TRBJ2-6; TRBD2 matches 11 bases in the middle. The CDR3 here reads CASSQGTSGPSGANVLTF. The DNA sequence reads TGCGCCAGCAGCCAAGGGACTAGCGGGCCCTCTGGGGCCAACGTCCTGACTTTC.